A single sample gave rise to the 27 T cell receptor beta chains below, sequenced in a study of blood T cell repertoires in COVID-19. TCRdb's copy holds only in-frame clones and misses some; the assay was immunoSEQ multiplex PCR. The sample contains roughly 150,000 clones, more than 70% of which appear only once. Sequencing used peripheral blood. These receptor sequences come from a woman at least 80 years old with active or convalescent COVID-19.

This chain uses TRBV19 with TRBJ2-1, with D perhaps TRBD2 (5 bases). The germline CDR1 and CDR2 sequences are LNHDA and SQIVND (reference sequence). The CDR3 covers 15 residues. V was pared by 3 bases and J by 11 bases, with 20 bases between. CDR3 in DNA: TGTGCCAGTAGTATCCCCGGTGGGCAGAGGGTTAAGCAGTTCTTC. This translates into CASSIPGGQRVKQFF.

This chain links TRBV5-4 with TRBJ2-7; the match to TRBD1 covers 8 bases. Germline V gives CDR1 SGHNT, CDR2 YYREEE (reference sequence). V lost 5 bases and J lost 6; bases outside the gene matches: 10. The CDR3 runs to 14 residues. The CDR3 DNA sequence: TGTGCCAGCAGACACGACAGGGGTCCGGGCGAGCAGTACTTC. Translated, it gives CASRHDRGPGEQYF.

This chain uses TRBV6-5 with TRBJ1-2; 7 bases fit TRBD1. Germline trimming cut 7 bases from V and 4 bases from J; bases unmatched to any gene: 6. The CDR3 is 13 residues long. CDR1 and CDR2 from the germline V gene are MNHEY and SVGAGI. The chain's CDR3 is CASTHRGRYGYTF. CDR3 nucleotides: TGTGCCAGCACCCACAGGGGCCGCTATGGCTACACCTTC.

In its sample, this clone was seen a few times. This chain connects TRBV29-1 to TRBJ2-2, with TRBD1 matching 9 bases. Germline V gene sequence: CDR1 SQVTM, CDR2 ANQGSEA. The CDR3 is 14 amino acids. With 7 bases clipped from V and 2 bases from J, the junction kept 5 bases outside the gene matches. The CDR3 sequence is CSAGQGINTGELFF. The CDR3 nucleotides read TGCAGCGCTGGACAGGGGATTAACACCGGGGAGCTGTTTTTT.

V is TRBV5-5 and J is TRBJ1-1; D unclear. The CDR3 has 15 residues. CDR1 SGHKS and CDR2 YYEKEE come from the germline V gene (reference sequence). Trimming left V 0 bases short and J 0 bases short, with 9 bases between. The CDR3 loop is CASSLGAGVNTEAFF. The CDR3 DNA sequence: TGTGCCAGCAGCTTGGGGGCCGGGGTGAACACTGAAGCTTTCTTT.

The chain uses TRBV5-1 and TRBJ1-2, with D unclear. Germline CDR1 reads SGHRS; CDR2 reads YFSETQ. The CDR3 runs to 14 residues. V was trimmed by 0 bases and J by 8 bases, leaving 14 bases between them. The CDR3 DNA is TGCGCCAGCAGCTTGGAATCCGTAGCTTACGGCTACACCTTC. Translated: CASSLESVAYGYTF.

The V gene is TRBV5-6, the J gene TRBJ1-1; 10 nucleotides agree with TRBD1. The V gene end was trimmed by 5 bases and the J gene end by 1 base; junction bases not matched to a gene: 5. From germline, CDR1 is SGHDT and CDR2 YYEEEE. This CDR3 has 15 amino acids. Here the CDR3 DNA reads TGTGCCAGCAGTTCTGACAGGGGGCCGAACACTGAAGCTTTCTTT. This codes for CASSSDRGPNTEAFF.

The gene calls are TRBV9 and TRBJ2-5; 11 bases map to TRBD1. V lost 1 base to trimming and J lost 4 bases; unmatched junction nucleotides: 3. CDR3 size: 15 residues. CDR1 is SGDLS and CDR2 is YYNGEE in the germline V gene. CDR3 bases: TGTGCCAGCAGCGTACGGACAGGGGGCGTAGAGACCCAGTACTTC. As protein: CASSVRTGGVETQYF.

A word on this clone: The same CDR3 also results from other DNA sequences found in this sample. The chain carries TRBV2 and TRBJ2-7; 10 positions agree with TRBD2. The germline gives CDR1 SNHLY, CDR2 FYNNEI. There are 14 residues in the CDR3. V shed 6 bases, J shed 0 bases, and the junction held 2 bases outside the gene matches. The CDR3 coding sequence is TGTGCCAGCAGGGCTAGCGGGGGCTCCTACGAGCAGTACTTC. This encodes CASRASGGSYEQYF.

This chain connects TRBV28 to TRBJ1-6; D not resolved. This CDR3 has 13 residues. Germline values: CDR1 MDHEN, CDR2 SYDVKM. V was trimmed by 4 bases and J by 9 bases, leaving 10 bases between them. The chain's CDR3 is CASSSSYGSPLHF. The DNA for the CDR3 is TGTGCCAGCAGTTCCAGTTATGGTTCACCCCTCCACTTT.

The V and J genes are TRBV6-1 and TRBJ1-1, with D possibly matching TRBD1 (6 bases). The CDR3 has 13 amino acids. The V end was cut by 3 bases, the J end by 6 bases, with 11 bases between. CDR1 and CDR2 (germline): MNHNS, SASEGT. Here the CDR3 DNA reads TGTGCCAGCAGTGACGGGACACCAGCTGAAGCTTTCTTT. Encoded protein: CASSDGTPAEAFF.

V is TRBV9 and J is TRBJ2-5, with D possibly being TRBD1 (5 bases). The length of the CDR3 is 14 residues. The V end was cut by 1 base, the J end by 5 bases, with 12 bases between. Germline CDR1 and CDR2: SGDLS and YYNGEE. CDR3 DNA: TGTGCCAGCAGCGTAACTGGGGCGCAGGAGACCCAGTACTTC. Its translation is CASSVTGAQETQYF. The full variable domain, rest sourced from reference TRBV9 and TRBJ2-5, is DSGVTQTPKHLITATGQRVTLRCSPRSGDLSVYWYQQSLDQGLQFLIQYYNGEERAKGNILERFSAQQFPDLHSELNLSSLELGDSALYFCASSVTGAQETQYFGPGTRLLVL.

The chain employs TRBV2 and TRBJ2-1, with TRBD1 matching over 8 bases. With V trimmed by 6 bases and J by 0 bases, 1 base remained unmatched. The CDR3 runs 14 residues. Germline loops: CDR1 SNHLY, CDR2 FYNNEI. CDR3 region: CASSGTGSYNEQFF. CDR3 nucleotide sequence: TGTGCCAGCAGCGGGACAGGCTCCTACAATGAGCAGTTCTTC.

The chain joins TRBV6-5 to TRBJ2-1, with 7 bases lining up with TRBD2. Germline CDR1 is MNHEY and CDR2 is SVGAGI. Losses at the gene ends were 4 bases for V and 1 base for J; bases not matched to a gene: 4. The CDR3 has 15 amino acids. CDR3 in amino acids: CASSSSGTSYNEQFF. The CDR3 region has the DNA TGTGCCAGCAGTTCTAGCGGAACTTCCTACAATGAGCAGTTCTTC.

In DNA form, the CDR3 reads TGTGCCAGCAGTGAAGCTGCGGGGAGAACTGAAGCTTTCTTT. Protein product: CASSEAAGRTEAFF. This chain links TRBV2 with TRBJ1-1; no firm D call. The CDR3 length is 14 residues. Trimming left V 0 bases short and J 5 bases short, with 10 bases between. The germline V gene encodes CDR1 SNHLY and CDR2 FYNNEI. The full variable domain, its missing parts supplied by reference TRBV2 and TRBJ1-1, is EPEVTQTPSHQVTQMGQEVILRCVPISNHLYFYWYRQILGQKVEFLVSFYNNEISEKSEIFDDQFSVERPDGSNFTLKIRSTKLEDSAMYFCASSEAAGRTEAFFGQGTRLTVV.

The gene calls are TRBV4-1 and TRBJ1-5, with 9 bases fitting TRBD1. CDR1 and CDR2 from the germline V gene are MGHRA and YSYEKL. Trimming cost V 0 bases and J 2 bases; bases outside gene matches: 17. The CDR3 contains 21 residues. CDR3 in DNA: TGCGCCAGCAGCCAAGAAACCGGACAGGGGCGAATGGGAGAACGCAATCAGCCCCAGCATTTT. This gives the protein CASSQETGQGRMGERNQPQHF.

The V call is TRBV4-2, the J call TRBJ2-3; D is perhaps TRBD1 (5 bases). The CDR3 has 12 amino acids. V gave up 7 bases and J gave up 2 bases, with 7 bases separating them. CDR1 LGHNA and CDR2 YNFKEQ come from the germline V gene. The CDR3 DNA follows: TGTGCCAGCAAAGGGGCCACAGATACGCAGTATTTT. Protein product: CASKGATDTQYF.

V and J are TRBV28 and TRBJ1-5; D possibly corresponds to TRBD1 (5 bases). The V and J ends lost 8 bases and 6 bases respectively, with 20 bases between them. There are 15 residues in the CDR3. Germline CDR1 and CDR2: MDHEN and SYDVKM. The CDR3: CASFPRGRDFQPQHF. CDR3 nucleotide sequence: TGTGCCAGCTTCCCTAGGGGCAGGGACTTTCAGCCCCAGCATTTT.

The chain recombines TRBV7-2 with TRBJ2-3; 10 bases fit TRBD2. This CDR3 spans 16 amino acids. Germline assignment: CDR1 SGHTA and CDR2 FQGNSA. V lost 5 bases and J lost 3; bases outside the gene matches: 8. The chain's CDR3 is CASSGQSGRETDTQYF. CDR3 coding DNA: TGTGCCAGCAGCGGACAAAGCGGGAGGGAAACAGATACGCAGTATTTT.

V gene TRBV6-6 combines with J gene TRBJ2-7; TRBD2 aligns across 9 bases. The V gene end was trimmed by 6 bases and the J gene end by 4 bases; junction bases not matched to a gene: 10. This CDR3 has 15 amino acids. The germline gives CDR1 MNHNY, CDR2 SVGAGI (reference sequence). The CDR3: CASRSPGLASYEQYF. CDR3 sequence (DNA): TGTGCCAGCAGATCACCGGGACTAGCATCGTACGAGCAGTACTTC.

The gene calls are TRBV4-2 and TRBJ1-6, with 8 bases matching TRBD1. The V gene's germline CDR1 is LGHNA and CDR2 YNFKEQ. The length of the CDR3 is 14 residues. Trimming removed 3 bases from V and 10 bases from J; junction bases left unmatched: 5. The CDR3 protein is CASSQTGVGSPLHF. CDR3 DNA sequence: TGTGCCAGCAGCCAGACAGGGGTGGGATCACCCCTCCACTTT.

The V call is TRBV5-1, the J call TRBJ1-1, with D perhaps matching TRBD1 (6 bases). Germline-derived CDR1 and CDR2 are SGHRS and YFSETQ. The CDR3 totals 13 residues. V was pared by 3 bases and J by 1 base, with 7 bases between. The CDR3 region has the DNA TGCGCCAGCAGCTCGACAGGGAACACTGAAGCTTTCTTT. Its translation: CASSSTGNTEAFF.

As DNA, the CDR3 is TGTGCCAGCAGCGTAGTGGGACTAGTGAACAATGAGCAGTTCTTC. Amino acids: CASSVVGLVNNEQFF. The chain couples TRBV9 to TRBJ2-1; 8 positions match TRBD2. There are 15 residues in the CDR3. CDR1 SGDLS and CDR2 YYNGEE come from the germline V gene. J was trimmed by 5 bases and V by 0 bases; bases with no gene match: 4.

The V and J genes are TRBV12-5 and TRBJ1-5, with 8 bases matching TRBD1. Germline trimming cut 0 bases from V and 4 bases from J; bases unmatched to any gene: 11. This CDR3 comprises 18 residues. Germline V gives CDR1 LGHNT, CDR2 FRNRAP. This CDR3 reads CASGLVLGGQGINQPQHF. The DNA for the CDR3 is TGTGCTAGTGGTTTGGTCCTCGGAGGACAGGGCATTAATCAGCCCCAGCATTTT.

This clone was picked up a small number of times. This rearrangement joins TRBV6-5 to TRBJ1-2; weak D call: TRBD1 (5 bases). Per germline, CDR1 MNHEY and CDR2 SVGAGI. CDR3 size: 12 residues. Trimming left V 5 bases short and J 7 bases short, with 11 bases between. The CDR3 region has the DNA TGTGCCAGCAGTCCCGGGACTACTGGCTACACCTTC. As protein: CASSPGTTGYTF.

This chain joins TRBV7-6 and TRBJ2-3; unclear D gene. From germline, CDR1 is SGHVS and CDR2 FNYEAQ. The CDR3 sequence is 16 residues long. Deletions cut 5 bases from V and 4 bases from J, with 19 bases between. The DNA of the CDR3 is TGTGCCAGCAGCCCGGTCGGCTCTAGGTGGGCAGATACGCAGTATTTT. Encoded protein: CASSPVGSRWADTQYF.

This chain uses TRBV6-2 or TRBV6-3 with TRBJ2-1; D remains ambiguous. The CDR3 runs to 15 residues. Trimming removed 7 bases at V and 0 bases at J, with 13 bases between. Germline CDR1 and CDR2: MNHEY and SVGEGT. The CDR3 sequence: CASTPGVSSYNEQFF. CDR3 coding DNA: TGTGCCAGCACCCCGGGCGTAAGCTCCTACAATGAGCAGTTCTTC.